This T cell receptor (beta chain) originates from a study of identical twins. This clonotype was counted ten times or more. CDR3 length: 13 residues. Trimming removed 3 bases from V and 4 bases from J, with 10 bases in between. TCRdb reanalysed the 5' RACE reads using MiXCR and keeps one entry per CDR3 protein. The sample carries some 230,000 distinct CDR3 sequences, around 6.5% recorded once. This sample was shared with a second study, whose subject was T cells expressing NK-cell markers.

The V call is TRBV12-3 or TRBV12-4, the J call TRBJ2-7; possible D gene TRBD1, 5 bases. The source of this sequence is a young woman in good health. Sequencing used CD8+ T cells sorted from blood. The CDR3 DNA follows: TGTGCCAGCAGTTTTAGGGGCTTATACGAGCAGTACTTC. Protein product: CASSFRGLYEQYF.